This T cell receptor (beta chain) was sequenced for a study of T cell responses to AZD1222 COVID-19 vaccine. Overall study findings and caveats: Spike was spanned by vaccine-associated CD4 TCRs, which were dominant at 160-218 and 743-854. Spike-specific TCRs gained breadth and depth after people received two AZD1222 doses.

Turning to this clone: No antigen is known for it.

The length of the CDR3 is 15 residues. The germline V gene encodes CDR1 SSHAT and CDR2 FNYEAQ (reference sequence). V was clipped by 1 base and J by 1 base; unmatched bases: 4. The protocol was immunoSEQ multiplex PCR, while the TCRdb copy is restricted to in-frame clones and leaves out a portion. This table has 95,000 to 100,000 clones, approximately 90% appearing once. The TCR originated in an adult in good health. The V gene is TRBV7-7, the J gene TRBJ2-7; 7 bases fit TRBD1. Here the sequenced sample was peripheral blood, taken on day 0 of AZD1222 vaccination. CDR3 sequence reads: CASSLGQGESYEQYF. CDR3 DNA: TGTGCCAGCAGCTTAGGGCAGGGGGAATCCTACGAGCAGTACTTC.